These T cell receptor beta chains were read from a single sample in a study of T cells in tumors after PD-1 blockade. Using immunoSEQ multiplex PCR, the repertoire was profiled, and TCRdb retains in-frame clones only, with some absent. The repertoire includes roughly 15,000 clones, over 70% of them detected once, and approximately 22% sits in the top ten. Material: PBMCs, obtained after anti-PD-1 treatment. Receptors were obtained from a human donor with basal cell carcinoma. CDR3s include the opening cysteine and the closing phenylalanine or tryptophan. Fields, in order: J gene, V gene, D gene, clone size, CDR3 protein, CDR3 DNA. A D gene is named only where the DNA matches it firmly. Part of the rows lack a size; the others show once, few, many or a class for expanded clones.

j_gene: TRBJ2-7; v_gene: TRBV9; d_gene: NA; abundance: NA; CDR3aa: CASSVGVEGWEQYF; CDR3nt: TGTGCCAGCAGCGTAGGGGTCGAGGGATGGGAGCAGTACTTC
j_gene: TRBJ2-5; v_gene: TRBV5-1; d_gene: TRBD2; abundance: NA; CDR3aa: CASSLGSGGVETQYF; CDR3nt: TGCGCCAGCAGCTTGGGTAGCGGGGGTGTGGAGACCCAGTACTTC
j_gene: TRBJ2-5; v_gene: TRBV5-4; d_gene: NA; abundance: NA; CDR3aa: CASGGGGQETQYF; CDR3nt: TGTGCCAGCGGGGGGGGCGGGCAAGAGACCCAGTACTTC
j_gene: TRBJ2-1; v_gene: TRBV18; d_gene: TRBD2; abundance: NA; CDR3aa: CASSPMTSGGPGDEQFF; CDR3nt: TGTGCCAGCTCACCTATGACTAGCGGGGGGCCAGGGGATGAGCAGTTCTTC
j_gene: TRBJ2-1; v_gene: TRBV5-6; d_gene: TRBD2; abundance: NA; CDR3aa: CASSLDLGGNYNEQFF; CDR3nt: TGTGCCAGCAGCTTAGATCTCGGGGGGAACTACAATGAGCAGTTCTTC
j_gene: TRBJ2-4; v_gene: TRBV6-1; d_gene: TRBD2; abundance: NA; CDR3aa: CASSEARGDGGDIQYF; CDR3nt: TGTGCCAGCAGTGAAGCGCGGGGGGACGGAGGGGACATTCAGTACTTC
j_gene: TRBJ2-1; v_gene: TRBV5-5; d_gene: TRBD2; abundance: NA; CDR3aa: CASSLTREGDNEQFF; CDR3nt: TGTGCCAGCAGCTTAACACGGGAGGGCGACAATGAGCAGTTCTTC
j_gene: TRBJ1-1; v_gene: TRBV19; d_gene: NA; abundance: medium-sized; CDR3aa: CASSSRGAQTEAFF; CDR3nt: TGTGCCAGTTCCTCGCGGGGGGCGCAGACTGAAGCTTTCTTT
j_gene: TRBJ2-6; v_gene: TRBV5-1; d_gene: NA; abundance: once; CDR3aa: CASSFGGGGANVLTF; CDR3nt: TGCGCCAGCAGCTTTGGAGGGGGTGGGGCCAACGTCCTGACTTTC
j_gene: TRBJ2-7; v_gene: TRBV29-1; d_gene: NA; abundance: NA; CDR3aa: CSVEASYEQYF; CDR3nt: TGCAGCGTTGAAGCCAGCTACGAGCAGTACTTC
j_gene: TRBJ2-3; v_gene: TRBV5-1; d_gene: NA; abundance: NA; CDR3aa: CASSKTGPVDTQYF; CDR3nt: TGCGCCAGCAGCAAAACGGGGCCGGTAGATACGCAGTATTTT
j_gene: TRBJ1-5; v_gene: TRBV4-2; d_gene: TRBD1; abundance: NA; CDR3aa: CASSEGTGQPHQPQHF; CDR3nt: TGTGCCAGCAGCGAAGGGACAGGGCAGCCCCATCAGCCCCAGCATTTT
j_gene: TRBJ1-3; v_gene: TRBV4-1; d_gene: NA; abundance: NA; CDR3aa: CASSHGPGRNTIYF; CDR3nt: TGCGCCAGCAGCCACGGCCCGGGGCGGAACACCATATATTTT
j_gene: TRBJ2-3; v_gene: TRBV7-3; d_gene: TRBD2; abundance: NA; CDR3aa: CASSPTGRASGSEGTQYF; CDR3nt: TGTGCCAGCAGCCCAACAGGTCGGGCTAGCGGGAGTGAGGGTACGCAGTATTTT
j_gene: TRBJ1-2; v_gene: TRBV19; d_gene: TRBD1; abundance: few; CDR3aa: CASSNYGTDNYGYTF; CDR3nt: TGTGCCAGTAGTAATTACGGGACAGACAACTATGGCTACACCTTC
j_gene: TRBJ2-1; v_gene: TRBV29-1; d_gene: TRBD2; abundance: once; CDR3aa: CSVEKRLAGEYNEQFF; CDR3nt: TGCAGCGTTGAGAAGAGACTAGCGGGGGAGTACAATGAGCAGTTCTTC
j_gene: TRBJ2-3; v_gene: TRBV21-1; d_gene: NA; abundance: NA; CDR3aa: CASSKAGNRMGPDTQYF; CDR3nt: TGTGCCAGCAGCAAAGCGGGTAACAGGATGGGTCCAGATACGCAGTATTTT
j_gene: TRBJ2-7; v_gene: TRBV6-5; d_gene: TRBD2; abundance: NA; CDR3aa: CASRKVAGGIYEQYF; CDR3nt: TGTGCCAGCAGGAAGGTAGCGGGGGGCATATACGAGCAGTACTTC
j_gene: TRBJ1-5; v_gene: TRBV2; d_gene: NA; abundance: NA; CDR3aa: CASKTEFSNQPQHF; CDR3nt: TGTGCCAGCAAGACAGAATTTAGCAATCAGCCCCAGCATTTT
j_gene: TRBJ2-3; v_gene: TRBV7-9; d_gene: TRBD2; abundance: NA; CDR3aa: CASSLNRGGAYGTDTQYF; CDR3nt: TGTGCCAGCAGCTTAAACCGCGGGGGGGCGTATGGCACAGATACGCAGTATTTT
j_gene: TRBJ2-7; v_gene: TRBV3-1/TRBV3-2; d_gene: NA; abundance: once; CDR3aa: CASSHRDEDSQAPYEQYF; CDR3nt: TGTGCCAGCAGCCACCGAGATGAAGACAGTCAGGCCCCATACGAGCAGTACTTC
j_gene: TRBJ2-3; v_gene: TRBV6-5; d_gene: NA; abundance: medium-sized; CDR3aa: CASSSGRAGPDTQYF; CDR3nt: TGTGCCAGCAGTTCCGGCAGGGCCGGTCCAGATACGCAGTATTTT
j_gene: TRBJ1-5; v_gene: TRBV19; d_gene: TRBD1; abundance: NA; CDR3aa: CASSPRQGRNQPQHF; CDR3nt: TGTGCCAGTAGTCCTCGACAGGGGAGGAATCAGCCCCAGCATTTT
j_gene: TRBJ2-3; v_gene: TRBV19; d_gene: NA; abundance: NA; CDR3aa: CASSSTPETDTQYF; CDR3nt: TGTGCCAGTAGCTCCACCCCAGAAACAGATACGCAGTATTTT
j_gene: TRBJ2-2; v_gene: TRBV7-2; d_gene: NA; abundance: NA; CDR3aa: CASSLGPYTGELFF; CDR3nt: TGTGCCAGCAGCCTAGGTCCCTACACCGGGGAGCTGTTTTTT